The 15 T cell receptor beta chains reported below all come from one sample, sequenced in a study of blood T cell repertoires in COVID-19. Clones were sequenced by immunoSEQ multiplex PCR, and TCRdb holds only the in-frame ones, with some missing. The table has approximately 230,000 clones, about 91% seen once; the top ten hold more than 1.2%. Sequenced sample: peripheral blood. These receptors all come from a man aged 80 or over with acute or convalescent COVID-19.

The V call is TRBV7-2, the J call TRBJ2-6; D gene ambiguous. The CDR3 loop spans 18 amino acids. The germline gives CDR1 SGHTA, CDR2 FQGNSA. Between the trimmed V and J ends, which lost 2 bases and 0 bases, there was a span of 14 bases. CDR3 in DNA: TGTGCCAGCAGCTTAAGACCGAGTCGGAGCTCTGGGGCCAACGTCCTGACTTTC. Protein product: CASSLRPSRSSGANVLTF.

The rearrangement links TRBV14 to TRBJ2-3; D ambiguous. V was pared by 4 bases and J by 10 bases, with 18 bases between. The CDR3 covers 14 residues. Germline assignment: CDR1 SGHDN and CDR2 FVKESK. CDR3 in amino acids: CASSPSFGPRPQYF. CDR3 DNA: TGTGCCAGCAGCCCCTCCTTTGGCCCCAGGCCGCAGTATTTT.

CDR3 nucleotide sequence: TGTGCCAGCAGCCAAGGGGCGGGCTCTGGAAACACCATATATTTT. Amino acids: CASSQGAGSGNTIYF. The chain has TRBV14 and TRBJ1-3; the D is unclear. The CDR3 consists of 15 residues. V was cut by 1 base and J by 0 bases, with 7 bases left in between. The germline V gene has CDR1 SGHDN and CDR2 FVKESK. Variable domain in full (rest from reference TRBV14 and TRBJ1-3): EAGVTQFPSHSVIEKGQTVTLRCDPISGHDNLYWYRRVMGKEIKFLLHFVKESKQDESGMPNNRFLAERTGGTYSTLKVQPAELEDSGVYFCASSQGAGSGNTIYFGEGSWLTVV.

The sample holds a few counts of this clone. V is TRBV7-2 and J is TRBJ1-4; 7 nucleotides align to TRBD1. Unmatched junction bases numbered 9, after V lost 3 bases and J lost 8 bases. This CDR3 is built from 15 residues. Germline V gene sequence: CDR1 SGHTA, CDR2 FQGNSA. The DNA of the CDR3 is TGTGCCAGCAGCTTTGTGACAGGGCCAGAGGAAAAACTGTTTTTT. This gives the protein CASSFVTGPEEKLFF.

This sequence joins TRBV28 and TRBJ1-3, with a tentative D call TRBD1 (5 bases). Between the trimmed V and J ends, which lost 1 base and 8 bases, there was a span of 18 bases. Germline values: CDR1 MDHEN, CDR2 SYDVKM. The CDR3 has 16 residues. Here the CDR3 reads CASSLSRGSGGDTIYF. The CDR3 coding sequence is TGTGCCAGCAGTTTATCGCGGGGGTCCGGGGGTGACACCATATATTTT.

The chain carries TRBV4-1 and TRBJ2-5; 7 bases are shared with TRBD2. Germline V gene lookup returns CDR1 MGHRA and CDR2 YSYEKL. The CDR3 has 14 amino acids. After removal of 6 bases from V and 4 bases from J, the junction contained 8 bases not matched to a gene. The CDR3 spells CASSRRLAGETQYF. CDR3 bases: TGCGCCAGCAGTCGGAGACTAGCAGGAGAGACCCAGTACTTC.

V usage is TRBV14 and J usage is TRBJ2-2; TRBD1 matches 8 bases. Germline V gene data show CDR1 as SGHDN and CDR2 as FVKESK. There are 21 residues in the CDR3. Losses at the gene ends were 4 bases for V and 1 base for J; bases not matched to a gene: 20. The CDR3 spells CASSLFWIGTGLPLNTGELFF. The CDR3 coding sequence is TGTGCCAGCAGCCTTTTCTGGATCGGGACAGGTCTACCCCTGAACACCGGGGAGCTGTTTTTT.

V usage is TRBV11-2 and J usage is TRBJ1-1, with D perhaps matching TRBD1 (5 bases). Germline V gene data show CDR1 as SGHAT and CDR2 as FQNNGV. This CDR3 has 13 amino acids. The ends were cut back, 4 bases at V and 0 bases at J, with 6 bases in the middle. The CDR3 protein is CASSSGMNTEAFF. DNA for the CDR3: TGTGCCAGCAGCTCAGGGATGAACACTGAAGCTTTCTTT.

The V call is TRBV2, the J call TRBJ1-2; D unclear. Looked up from germline, CDR1 is SNHLY and CDR2 is FYNNEI. This CDR3 spans 10 amino acids. V lost 8 bases to trimming and J lost 7 bases, with 8 bases between them. The CDR3 here is CASATGGYTF. The CDR3 DNA sequence: TGTGCCAGCGCCACGGGTGGCTACACCTTC.

The chain employs TRBV7-3 and TRBJ2-3; 8 positions agree with TRBD1. The CDR3 runs 17 residues. V was pared by 1 base and J by 0 bases, with 6 bases of the junction left unmatched. The V gene's germline CDR1 is SGHTA and CDR2 FQGTGA. The CDR3, as DNA: TGTGCCAGCAGCTTAATGGGGCAGGGGGCTAGCACAGATACGCAGTATTTT. Translating it yields CASSLMGQGASTDTQYF. The full variable domain, with the rest looked up from reference TRBV7-3 and TRBJ2-3, is GAGVSQTPSNKVTEKGKYVELRCDPISGHTALYWYRQSLGQGPEFLIYFQGTGAADDSGLPNDRFFAVRPEGSVSTLKIQRTERGDSAVYLCASSLMGQGASTDTQYFGPGTRLTVL.

The genes are TRBV6-2 or TRBV6-3 and TRBJ2-1, with TRBD1 matching over 7 bases. J was trimmed by 6 bases and V by 5 bases; bases with no gene match: 7. Germline V lookup: CDR1 MNHEY, CDR2 SVGEGT. CDR3 length: 14 residues. CDR3 nucleotide sequence: TGTGCCAGCAGTCCGACAGGGCGAGGCAATGAGCAGTTCTTC. Translation gives CASSPTGRGNEQFF.

The chain has TRBV6-5 and TRBJ2-7; tentatively, D is TRBD2 (7 bases). From germline, CDR1 is MNHEY and CDR2 SVGAGI. The CDR3 loop spans 15 amino acids. Trimming pared 0 bases from V and 7 bases from J, leaving 16 bases between. Here the CDR3 reads CASSYSGAGEEEQYF. The CDR3 DNA reads as TGTGCCAGCAGTTACTCGGGGGCGGGAGAGGAGGAGCAGTACTTC.

The chain couples TRBV4-3 to TRBJ2-1; TRBD1 agrees at 7 bases. Per the germline V gene, CDR1 is LGHNA and CDR2 is YSLEER. With 1 base clipped from V and 8 bases from J, the junction kept 8 bases outside the gene matches. CDR3 length: 15 amino acids. This CDR3 is CASSQVKRGPDEQFF. The CDR3 nucleotides are TGCGCCAGCAGCCAAGTCAAGAGGGGGCCCGATGAGCAGTTCTTC.

This chain's CDR3 is CASSRQAVSETQYF. The CDR3 DNA follows: TGTGCCAGCAGCCGACAAGCGGTGTCAGAGACCCAGTACTTC. This chain joins TRBV3-1 (or the pseudogene TRBV3-2) and TRBJ2-5; TRBD2 might be the D (5 bases). CDR3 size: 14 residues. Germline CDR1 is LGHDT and CDR2 is YNNKEL (reference sequence). V shed 4 bases and J shed 4 bases, with 13 bases lying between them.

The chain recombines TRBV5-5 with TRBJ2-1; 11 bases are shared with TRBD2. V lost 4 bases and J lost 0; bases outside the gene matches: 6. This CDR3 comprises 17 residues. CDR1 and CDR2 (germline): SGHKS, YYEKEE (reference sequence). The CDR3 sequence is CASSHGTSGSSYNEQFF. CDR3 bases: TGTGCCAGCAGCCACGGGACTAGCGGAAGCTCCTACAATGAGCAGTTCTTC.